The 5 T cell receptor beta chains reported below all come from one sample, sequenced in a study of T cells in localized non-small cell lung cancer. The table came from immunoSEQ multiplex PCR; TCRdb's copy has only in-frame clones and leaves some out. The sample holds 55,000 to 80,000 clones, 70% to 90% seen once. The material sequenced was peripheral blood, taken before any cancer treatment. The receptors come from a female donor of 60 years or more with stage I lung adenocarcinoma.

The chain recombines TRBV2 with TRBJ2-5; TRBD2 matches at 12 bases. V dropped 4 bases and J dropped 5; count of bases not matched to a gene: 5. The CDR3 is 15 residues long. Germline CDR1 SNHLY, CDR2 FYNNEI. CDR3 sequence reads: CASSGASGGEETQYF. DNA for the CDR3: TGTGCCAGCAGTGGCGCTAGCGGGGGGGAGGAGACCCAGTACTTC. Looking up the rest from reference TRBV2 and TRBJ2-5 gives the full variable domain: EPEVTQTPSHQVTQMGQEVILRCVPISNHLYFYWYRQILGQKVEFLVSFYNNEISEKSEIFDDQFSVERPDGSNFTLKIRSTKLEDSAMYFCASSGASGGEETQYFGPGTRLLVL.

The chain recombines TRBV19 with TRBJ1-4; the D gene is possibly TRBD1 (6 bases). V was clipped by 7 bases and J by 3 bases, with 15 bases between them. The CDR3 consists of 15 residues. Germline V gene data show CDR1 as LNHDA and CDR2 as SQIVND (reference sequence). The CDR3 loop is CASKLPGAANEKLFF. The CDR3 DNA reads TGTGCCAGTAAACTACCGGGGGCGGCTAATGAAAAACTGTTTTTT. Looking up the rest from reference TRBV19 and TRBJ1-4 gives the full variable domain: DGGITQSPKYLFRKEGQNVTLSCEQNLNHDAMYWYRQDPGQGLRLIYYSQIVNDFQKGDIAEGYSVSREKKESFPLTVTSAQKNPTAFYLCASKLPGAANEKLFFGSGTQLSVL.

The rearrangement joins TRBV7-2 to TRBJ2-5; perhaps TRBD2 as D (5 bases). Germline V gene sequence: CDR1 SGHTA, CDR2 FQGNSA. CDR3 size: 11 residues. Trimming shortened V by 11 bases and J by 2 bases, and 9 bases separated the two germline ends. The CDR3 nucleotides are TGTGCCCGAGGGATTCAAGAGACCCAGTACTTC. Its protein is CARGIQETQYF.

J is TRBJ2-3 and V is TRBV7-9; no clear D gene. V was shortened by 1 base and J by 0 bases, with 5 bases between the two germline ends. This CDR3 region has 14 residues. CDR1 is SEHNR, CDR2 FQNEAQ, per germline (reference sequence). CDR3 protein: CASSLGTSTDTQYF. DNA for the CDR3: TGTGCCAGCAGCTTAGGGACCAGCACAGATACGCAGTATTTT.

The V gene is TRBV18, the J gene TRBJ2-7, with D unclear. V lost 2 bases, J lost 1 base, and 9 bases lay in between. The CDR3 sequence is 14 residues long. Per germline, CDR1 KGHSH and CDR2 LQKENI. The CDR3 coding sequence is TGTGCCAGCTCACCAATGGCAAATTCCTACGAGCAGTACTTC. It is translated as CASSPMANSYEQYF.